This T cell receptor (beta chain) comes out of a study of blood T cells in healthy people across ages. The study's findings and limits: When one million T cells were used, diversity estimates were thought to be underestimates.

Healthy Caucasian individuals from Russia aged roughly 6 to 90 were enrolled as donors. The draw of peripheral blood yielded ten milliliters from each donor. As to this clonotype: Its antigen is still unknown.

Using a J-beta primer mix together with a sample-barcoded 5' primer, a second PCR was run for about 7 to 12 cycles. Using its own MiXCR run on the 5' RACE reads, TCRdb lists one record per CDR3 protein. The repertoire holds some 1.4 million distinct CDR3 sequences, with about 43% as singletons. The CDR3 is 15 amino acids. The germline V gene encodes CDR1 DFQATT and CDR2 SNEGSKA (reference sequence). V shed 7 bases, J shed 5 bases, and the junction held 11 bases outside the gene matches. The receptor was derived from a woman under 30 in good health. Sample: blood. The gene calls are TRBV20-1 and TRBJ1-6; 7 bases fit TRBD1. CDR3 residues: CSDGTGQYHNSPLHF. The CDR3, as DNA: TGCAGTGATGGAACGGGACAGTACCATAATTCACCCCTCCACTTT.